This T cell receptor beta chain was retrieved from a study of shared clonotypes between healthy human individuals. General observations from the study: The study found lower generation probabilities in non-shared clonotypes than in those shared by all four donors.

Running of the assay took place at deep level. Sequenced by immunoSEQ multiplex PCR; TCRdb stores in-frame clones only, minus some. The data show a few million clones, 90% to 95% seen once. The CDR3 has 15 amino acids. The V and J ends lost 0 bases and 4 bases respectively, with 11 bases between them. Germline CDR1 is SGHRS and CDR2 is YFSETQ. To note about this clone: Its specificity is unknown.

The sample comprised naive CD4+ T cells sorted from blood. Stated subset: CD45RA+ positively selected. The rearrangement joins TRBV5-1 to TRBJ2-1; D ambiguous. The TCR was taken from a man aged 18 to 35 in good health. The CDR3 here is CASSLAPAVYNEQFF. The CDR3 DNA follows: TGCGCCAGCAGCTTGGCCCCGGCAGTTTACAATGAGCAGTTCTTC. The full variable domain, completed using reference TRBV5-1 and TRBJ2-1, is KAGVTQTPRYLIKTRGQQVTLSCSPISGHRSVSWYQQTPGQGLQFLFEYFSETQRNKGNFPGRFSGRQFSNSRSEMNVSTLELGDSALYLCASSLAPAVYNEQFFGPGTRLTVL.